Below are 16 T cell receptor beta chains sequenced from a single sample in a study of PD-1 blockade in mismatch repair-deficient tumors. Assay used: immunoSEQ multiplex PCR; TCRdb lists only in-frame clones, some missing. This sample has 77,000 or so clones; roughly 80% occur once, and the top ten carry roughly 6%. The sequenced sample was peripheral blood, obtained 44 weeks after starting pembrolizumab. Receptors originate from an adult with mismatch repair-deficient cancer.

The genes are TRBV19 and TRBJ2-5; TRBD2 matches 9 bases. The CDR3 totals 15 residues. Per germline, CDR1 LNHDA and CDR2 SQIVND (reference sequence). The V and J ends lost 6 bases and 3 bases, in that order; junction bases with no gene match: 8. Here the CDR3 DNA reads TGTGCCAGTAGAAGGGAGACTAGCGGAAAAGAGACCCAGTACTTC. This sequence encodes CASRRETSGKETQYF. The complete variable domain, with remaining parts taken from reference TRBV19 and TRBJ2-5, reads DGGITQSPKYLFRKEGQNVTLSCEQNLNHDAMYWYRQDPGQGLRLIYYSQIVNDFQKGDIAEGYSVSREKKESFPLTVTSAQKNPTAFYLCASRRETSGKETQYFGPGTRLLVL.

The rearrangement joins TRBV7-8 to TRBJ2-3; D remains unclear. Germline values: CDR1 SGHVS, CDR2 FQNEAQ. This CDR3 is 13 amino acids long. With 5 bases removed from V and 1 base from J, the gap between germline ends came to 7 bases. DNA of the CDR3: TGTGCCAGCAGCCCCAAGGGCACAGATACGCAGTATTTT. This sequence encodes CASSPKGTDTQYF.

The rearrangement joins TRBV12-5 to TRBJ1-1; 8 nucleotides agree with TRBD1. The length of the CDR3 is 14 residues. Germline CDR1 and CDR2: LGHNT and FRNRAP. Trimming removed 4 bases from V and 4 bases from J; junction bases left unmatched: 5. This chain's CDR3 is CASGSQGAATEAFF. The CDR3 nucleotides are TGTGCTAGTGGTTCCCAGGGGGCGGCCACTGAAGCTTTCTTT.

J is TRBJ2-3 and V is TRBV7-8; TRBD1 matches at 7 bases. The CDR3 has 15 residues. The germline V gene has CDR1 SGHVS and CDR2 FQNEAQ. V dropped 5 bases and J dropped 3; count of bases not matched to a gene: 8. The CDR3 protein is CASSQGTVETDTQYF. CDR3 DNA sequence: TGTGCCAGCAGCCAGGGGACAGTAGAAACAGATACGCAGTATTTT.

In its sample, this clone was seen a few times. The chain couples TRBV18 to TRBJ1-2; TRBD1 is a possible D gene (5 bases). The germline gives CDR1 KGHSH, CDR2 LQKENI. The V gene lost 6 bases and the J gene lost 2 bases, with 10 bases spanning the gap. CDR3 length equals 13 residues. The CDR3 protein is CASSPGFNYGYTF. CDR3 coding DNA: TGTGCCAGCTCCCCAGGGTTCAACTATGGCTACACCTTC.

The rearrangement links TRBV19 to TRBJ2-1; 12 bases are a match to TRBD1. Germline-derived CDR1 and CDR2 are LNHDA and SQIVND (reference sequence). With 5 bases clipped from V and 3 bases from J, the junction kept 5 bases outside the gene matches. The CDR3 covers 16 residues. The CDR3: CASSSGTGGNYNEQFF. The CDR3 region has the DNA TGTGCCAGTAGTTCCGGGACAGGGGGCAACTACAATGAGCAGTTCTTC.

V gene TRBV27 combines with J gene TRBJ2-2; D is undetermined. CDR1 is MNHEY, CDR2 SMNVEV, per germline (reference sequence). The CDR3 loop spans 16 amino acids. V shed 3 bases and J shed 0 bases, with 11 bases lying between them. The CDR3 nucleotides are TGTGCCAGCAGTTTTTCTTTTCGAGCGAACACCGGGGAGCTGTTTTTT. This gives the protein CASSFSFRANTGELFF.

The CDR3: CASRRGLAGNNEQFF. In DNA, the CDR3 is TGTGCCAGCAGGCGCGGACTAGCGGGGAATAATGAGCAGTTCTTC. The J gene is TRBJ2-1, the V gene TRBV2, with TRBD2 identical over 12 bases. The V gene's germline CDR1 is SNHLY and CDR2 FYNNEI. The CDR3 loop spans 15 amino acids. V dropped 6 bases and J dropped 7; count of bases not matched to a gene: 7.

CDR3 DNA: TGTGCCACCGACAGGGTCAACGAGACCCAGTACTTC. Encoded protein: CATDRVNETQYF. V is TRBV19 and J is TRBJ2-5; TRBD1 matches 7 bases. Germline lookup yields CDR1 LNHDA and CDR2 SQIVND (reference sequence). Trimming at V came to 10 bases and at J to 5 bases, leaving 7 bases not matched to a gene. The CDR3 length is 12 residues. Full variable domain (outside the CDR3, taken from reference TRBV19 and TRBJ2-5): DGGITQSPKYLFRKEGQNVTLSCEQNLNHDAMYWYRQDPGQGLRLIYYSQIVNDFQKGDIAEGYSVSREKKESFPLTVTSAQKNPTAFYLCATDRVNETQYFGPGTRLLVL.

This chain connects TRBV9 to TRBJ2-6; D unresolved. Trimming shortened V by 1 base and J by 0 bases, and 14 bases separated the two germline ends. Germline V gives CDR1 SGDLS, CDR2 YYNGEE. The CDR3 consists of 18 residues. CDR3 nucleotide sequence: TGTGCCAGCAGCGTATCGGGTAGTGGCCTCTCTGGGGCCAACGTCCTGACTTTC. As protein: CASSVSGSGLSGANVLTF.

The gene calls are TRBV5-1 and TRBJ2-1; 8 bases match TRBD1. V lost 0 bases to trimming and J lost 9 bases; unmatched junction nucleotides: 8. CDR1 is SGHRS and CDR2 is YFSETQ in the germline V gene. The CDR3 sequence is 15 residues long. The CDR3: CASSLGQGAQGEQFF. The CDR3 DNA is TGCGCCAGCAGCTTGGGGCAGGGGGCGCAGGGTGAGCAGTTCTTC.

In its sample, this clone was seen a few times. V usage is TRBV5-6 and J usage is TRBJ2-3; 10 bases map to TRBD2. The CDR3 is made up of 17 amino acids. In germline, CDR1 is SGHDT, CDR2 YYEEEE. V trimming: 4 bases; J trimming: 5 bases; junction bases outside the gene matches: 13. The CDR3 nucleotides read TGTGCCAGCAGCGTTATCTCCGGGACTAGCGACAAAGATACGCAGTATTTT. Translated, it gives CASSVISGTSDKDTQYF.

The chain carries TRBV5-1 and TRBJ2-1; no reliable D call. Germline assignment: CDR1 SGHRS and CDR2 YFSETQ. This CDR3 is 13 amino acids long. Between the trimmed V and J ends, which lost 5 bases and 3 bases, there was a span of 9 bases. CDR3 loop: CASSSTLYNEQFF. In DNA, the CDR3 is TGCGCCAGCAGTTCGACACTCTACAATGAGCAGTTCTTC.

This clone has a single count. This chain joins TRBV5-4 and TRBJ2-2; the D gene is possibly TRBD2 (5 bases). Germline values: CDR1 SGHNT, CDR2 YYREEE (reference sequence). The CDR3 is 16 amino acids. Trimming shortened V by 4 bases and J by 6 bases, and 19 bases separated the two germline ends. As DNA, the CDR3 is TGTGCCAGCAGCCGGCCGGCCGGTAGCGTGGCCGGGGAGCTGTTTTTT. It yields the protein CASSRPAGSVAGELFF.

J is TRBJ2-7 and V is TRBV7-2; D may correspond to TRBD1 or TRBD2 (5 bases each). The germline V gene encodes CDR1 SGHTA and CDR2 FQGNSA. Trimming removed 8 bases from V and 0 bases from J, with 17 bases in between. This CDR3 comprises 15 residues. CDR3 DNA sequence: TGTGCCAGCGTCTGGGACCCCTCTGGCTCCTACGAGCAGTACTTC. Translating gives CASVWDPSGSYEQYF.

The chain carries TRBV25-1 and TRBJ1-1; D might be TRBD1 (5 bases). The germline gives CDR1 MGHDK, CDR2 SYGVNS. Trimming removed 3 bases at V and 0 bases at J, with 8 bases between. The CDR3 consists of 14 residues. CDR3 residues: CASSDGTVNTEAFF. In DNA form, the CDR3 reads TGTGCCAGCAGTGACGGGACGGTGAACACTGAAGCTTTCTTT.